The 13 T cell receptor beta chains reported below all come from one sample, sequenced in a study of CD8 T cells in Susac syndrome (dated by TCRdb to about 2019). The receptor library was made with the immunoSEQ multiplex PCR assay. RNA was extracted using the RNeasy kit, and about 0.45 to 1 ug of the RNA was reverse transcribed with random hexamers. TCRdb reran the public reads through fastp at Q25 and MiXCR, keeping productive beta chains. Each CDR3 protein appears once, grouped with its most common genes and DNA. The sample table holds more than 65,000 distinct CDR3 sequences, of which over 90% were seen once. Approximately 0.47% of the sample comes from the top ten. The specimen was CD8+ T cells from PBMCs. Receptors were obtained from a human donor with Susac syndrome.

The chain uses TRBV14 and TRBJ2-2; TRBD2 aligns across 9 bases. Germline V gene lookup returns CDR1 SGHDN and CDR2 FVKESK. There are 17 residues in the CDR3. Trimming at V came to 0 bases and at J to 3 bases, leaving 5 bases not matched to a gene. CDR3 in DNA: TGTGCCAGCAGCCAAGATCTGGCTAGCGGGGACACCGGGGAGCTGTTTTTT. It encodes CASSQDLASGDTGELFF.

CDR3 in DNA: TGTGCCTGGAGTCCGCGTCCCGGGACAGGGTTCCACGAGCAGTACTTC. It is translated as CAWSPRPGTGFHEQYF. V and J are TRBV30 and TRBJ2-7; 9 bases line up with TRBD1. J lost 5 bases, V lost 2 bases, and 13 bases had no gene match. There are 16 residues in the CDR3. Germline V lookup: CDR1 GTSNPN, CDR2 SVGIG (reference sequence).

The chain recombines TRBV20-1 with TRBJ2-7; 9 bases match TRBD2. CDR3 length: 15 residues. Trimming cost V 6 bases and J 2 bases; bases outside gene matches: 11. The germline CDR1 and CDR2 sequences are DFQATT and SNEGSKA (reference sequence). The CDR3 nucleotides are TGCAGTGCCGACATGACTAGCGGAGTTGCCTACGAGCAGTACTTC. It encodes CSADMTSGVAYEQYF.

The CDR3 bases are TGTGCCAGCAGCCCTGTCGGGACTCTGGACGAGCAGTACTTC. Protein sequence: CASSPVGTLDEQYF. The V call is TRBV27, the J call TRBJ2-7, with TRBD2 as a possible D gene (6 bases). Germline CDR1 reads MNHEY; CDR2 reads SMNVEV (reference sequence). The CDR3 covers 14 residues. V lost 6 bases to trimming and J lost 5 bases, with 17 bases between them.

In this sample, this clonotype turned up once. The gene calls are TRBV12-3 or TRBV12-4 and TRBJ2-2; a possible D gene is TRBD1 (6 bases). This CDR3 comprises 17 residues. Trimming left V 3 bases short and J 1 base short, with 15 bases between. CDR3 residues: CASSFLGDRLNTGELFF. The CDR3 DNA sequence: TGTGCCAGCAGTTTTCTGGGCGACAGGTTGAACACCGGGGAGCTGTTTTTT.

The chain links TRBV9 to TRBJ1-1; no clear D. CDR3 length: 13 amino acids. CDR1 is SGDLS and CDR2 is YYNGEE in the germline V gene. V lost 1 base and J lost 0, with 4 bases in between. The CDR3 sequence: CASSVTLNTEAFF. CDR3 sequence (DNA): TGTGCCAGCAGCGTAACGCTGAACACTGAAGCTTTCTTT. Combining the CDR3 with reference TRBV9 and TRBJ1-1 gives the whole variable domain DSGVTQTPKHLITATGQRVTLRCSPRSGDLSVYWYQQSLDQGLQFLIQYYNGEERAKGNILERFSAQQFPDLHSELNLSSLELGDSALYFCASSVTLNTEAFFGQGTRLTVV.

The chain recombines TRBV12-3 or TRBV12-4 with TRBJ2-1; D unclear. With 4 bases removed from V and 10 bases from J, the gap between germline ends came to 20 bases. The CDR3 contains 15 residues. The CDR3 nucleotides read TGTGCCAGCAGTTCCCCAAGGAACCTACCAGCGGAGCAGTTCTTC. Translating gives CASSSPRNLPAEQFF.

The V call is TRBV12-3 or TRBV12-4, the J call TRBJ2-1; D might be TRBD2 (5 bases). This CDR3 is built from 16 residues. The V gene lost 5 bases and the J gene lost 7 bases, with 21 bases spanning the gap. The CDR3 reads CASSIRLASPKNEQFF. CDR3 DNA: TGTGCCAGCAGTATCCGCCTGGCTAGCCCAAAGAATGAGCAGTTCTTC.

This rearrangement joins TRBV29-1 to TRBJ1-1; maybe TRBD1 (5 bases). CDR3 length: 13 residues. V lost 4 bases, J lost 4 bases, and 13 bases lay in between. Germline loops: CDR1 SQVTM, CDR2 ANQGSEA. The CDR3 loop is CSVVPSGGTEAFF. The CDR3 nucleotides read TGCAGCGTTGTACCTTCGGGGGGCACTGAAGCTTTCTTT.

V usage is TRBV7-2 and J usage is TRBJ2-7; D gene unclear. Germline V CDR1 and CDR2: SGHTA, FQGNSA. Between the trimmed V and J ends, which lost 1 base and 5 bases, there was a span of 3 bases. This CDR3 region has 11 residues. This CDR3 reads CASSLVHEQYF. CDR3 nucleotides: TGTGCCAGCAGCTTAGTACACGAGCAGTACTTC. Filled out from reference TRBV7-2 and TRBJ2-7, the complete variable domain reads GAGVSQSPSNKVTEKGKDVELRCDPISGHTALYWYRQSLGQGLEFLIYFQGNSAPDKSGLPSDRFSAERTGGSVSTLTIQRTQQEDSAVYLCASSLVHEQYFGPGTRLTVT.

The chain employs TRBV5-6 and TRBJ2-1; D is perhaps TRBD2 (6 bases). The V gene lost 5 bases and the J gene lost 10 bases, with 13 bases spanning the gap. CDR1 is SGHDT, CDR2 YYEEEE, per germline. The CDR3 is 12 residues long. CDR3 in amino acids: CASRWGVSEQFF. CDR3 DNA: TGTGCCAGCAGATGGGGGGTAAGCGAGCAGTTCTTC.

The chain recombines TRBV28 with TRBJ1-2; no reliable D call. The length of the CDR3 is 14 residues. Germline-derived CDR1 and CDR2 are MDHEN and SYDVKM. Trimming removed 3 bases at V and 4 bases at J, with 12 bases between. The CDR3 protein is CASSFMTNTYGYTF. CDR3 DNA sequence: TGTGCCAGCAGTTTTATGACAAATACCTATGGCTACACCTTC.

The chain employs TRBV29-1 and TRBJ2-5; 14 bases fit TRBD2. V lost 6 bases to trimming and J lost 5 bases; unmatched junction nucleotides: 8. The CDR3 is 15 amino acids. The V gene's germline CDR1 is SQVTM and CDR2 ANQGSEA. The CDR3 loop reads CSVRTSGRPGETQYF. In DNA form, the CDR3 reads TGCAGCGTCCGGACTAGCGGGAGGCCCGGGGAGACCCAGTACTTC. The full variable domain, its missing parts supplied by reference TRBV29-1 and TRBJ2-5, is SAVISQKPSRDICQRGTSLTIQCQVDSQVTMMFWYRQQPGQSLTLIATANQGSEATYESGFVIDKFPISRPNLTFSTLTVSNMSPEDSSIYLCSVRTSGRPGETQYFGPGTRLLVL.